Listed below are T cell receptor beta chains from one sample, sequenced in a study of shared clonotypes between healthy human individuals. Only in-frame clones appear in the TCRdb table, and some are missing; sequencing was by immunoSEQ multiplex PCR. The sample holds 550,000 to 800,000 clones, 74% seen once. Sequences were obtained from memory CD4+ T cells sorted from blood. All receptors derive from a woman in her twenties or thirties in good health. CDR3s include the opening cysteine and the closing phenylalanine or tryptophan. Fields, in order: clone size, D gene, J gene, V gene, CDR3 DNA, CDR3 protein. A D gene is named only where the DNA matches it firmly. A row's size may be missing; if present it is once, few, many or a size class.

.,.,TRBJ2-3,TRBV7-7,TGTGCCAGCAGCTTTGGGGAGTCGGATACGCAGTATTTT,CASSFGESDTQYF
.,.,TRBJ2-5,TRBV30,TGTGCCTGGAGTTTAGACGGTCAAGAGACCCAGTACTTC,CAWSLDGQETQYF
.,TRBD2,TRBJ2-7,TRBV6-5,TGTGCCAGCACCCCGGGAGGGAGCTCCTACGAGCAGTACTTC,CASTPGGSSYEQYF
.,TRBD1,TRBJ1-1,TRBV20-1,TGCAGTGCCAGGGGGGGAGCTTTCTTT,CSARGGAFF
once,.,TRBJ1-5,TRBV28,TGTGCCAGCAGTTTAAGGGGCGCGGGGTCCCATCAGCCCCAGCATTTT,CASSLRGAGSHQPQHF
.,.,TRBJ1-1,TRBV13,TGTGCCAGCAGCATAGAAACTGAAGCTTTCTTT,CASSIETEAFF
many,.,TRBJ2-1,TRBV5-1,TGCGCCAGCAGCTTTTCCGTAGGGTCCTACAATGAGCAGTTCTTC,CASSFSVGSYNEQFF
.,.,TRBJ2-3,TRBV28,TGTGCCAGCAGTTTGGTAGCGGATAGCACAGATACGCAGTATTTT,CASSLVADSTDTQYF
few,.,TRBJ2-1,TRBV15,TGTGCCACCAGCAGAGGAGGTAGCGTCGATGAGCAGTTCTTC,CATSRGGSVDEQFF
.,.,TRBJ2-2,TRBV7-9,TGTGCCAGCAGCTTTAAGAGAGCTCGAGGCACCGGGGAGCTGTTTTTT,CASSFKRARGTGELFF
.,.,TRBJ1-2,TRBV4-1,TGCGCCAGCAGCCAAGAAGACTATGGCTACACCTTC,CASSQEDYGYTF
.,.,TRBJ2-1,TRBV28,TGTGCCAGCAGTTTACGGACTCGCAATGAGCAGTTCTTC,CASSLRTRNEQFF
.,TRBD2,TRBJ2-3,TRBV5-4,TGTGCCAGCAGCTTGGCCGGGGCGGGAGGGATCACAGATACGCAGTATTTT,CASSLAGAGGITDTQYF
.,TRBD2,TRBJ2-5,TRBV13,TGTGCCAGCAGCCTACCAAAGCTGGGACTAGCGGGAAGGGAGACCCAGTACTTC,CASSLPKLGLAGRETQYF
.,TRBD2,TRBJ2-1,TRBV10-3,TGTGCCGTTAGAGCGGGAGGCCCATACAATGAGCAGTTCTTC,CAVRAGGPYNEQFF
.,.,TRBJ1-1,TRBV11-2,TGTGCCAGCAGCTTAGGCTTAGAAAACACTGAAGCTTTCTTT,CASSLGLENTEAFF
.,.,TRBJ2-7,TRBV18,TGTGCCAGCTCACCAGGCAGGGAGGACGAGCAGTACTTC,CASSPGREDEQYF
few,.,TRBJ2-1,TRBV7-3,TGTGCCAGCAGCCCCGGTAGGGGGAGCTACAATGAGCAGTTCTTC,CASSPGRGSYNEQFF
few,.,TRBJ1-4,TRBV7-6,TGTGCCAGCAGCTTAAGACAGGTTAGTGAAAAACTGTTTTTT,CASSLRQVSEKLFF
.,TRBD2,TRBJ2-1,TRBV6-1,TGTGCCAGCTACGGTCTGGCGGGAGGACACAATGAGCAGTTCTTC,CASYGLAGGHNEQFF
.,TRBD2,TRBJ2-7,TRBV11-2,TGTGCCAGCAGAGGGAGCGGGAGGCCCCACGAGCAGTACTTC,CASRGSGRPHEQYF
.,.,TRBJ2-4,TRBV10-2,TGCGCCAGCAGGACCACAGGGTCCAAAAACATTCAGTACTTC,CASRTTGSKNIQYF
.,.,TRBJ2-1,TRBV9,TGTGCCAGCAGTGAGCCTTTACACCACGCTAGCTCCTACAATGAGCAGTTCTTC,CASSEPLHHASSYNEQFF
.,.,TRBJ1-5,TRBV7-5,TGTGTCAGGGAAACTACTCCATGTTGTAGGGAGGAGGATCAGCCCCAGCATTTT,CVRETTPCCREEDQPQHF
.,.,TRBJ2-7,TRBV5-1,TGCGCCAGCAGCTCTTTTATGGACTACGAGCAGTACTTC,CASSSFMDYEQYF
.,TRBD2,TRBJ2-5,TRBV30,TGTGCCTGGAGCCAGCGGGGGATCCAAGAGACCCAGTACTTC,CAWSQRGIQETQYF
.,.,TRBJ1-2,TRBV4-1,TGCGCCAGCAGCCAAGATAGAGGACAGCAAAACTATGGCTACACCTTC,CASSQDRGQQNYGYTF
few,.,TRBJ2-1,TRBV5-8,TGTGCCAGCAGCTTGGTAGATAGGTCTGACGCATATGATGAGCAGTTCTTC,CASSLVDRSDAYDEQFF
.,TRBD1,TRBJ2-7,TRBV5-4,TGTGCCAGCAGCCCCGGGGACAGGCTGGAGCAGTACTTC,CASSPGDRLEQYF
many,.,TRBJ1-2,TRBV25-1,TGTGCCAGCAGTGAATCGGGGAGAGGGAGGGAGGGTGGCTACACCTTC,CASSESGRGREGGYTF
many,.,TRBJ2-1,TRBV11-3,TGTGCCAGCAGCTCACCGACTCAACGGAGCAACAATGAGCAGTTCTTC,CASSSPTQRSNNEQFF
few,.,TRBJ2-7,TRBV4-2,TGTGCCAGCAGCCAAGATGGGGGCTACGAGCAGTACTTC,CASSQDGGYEQYF
many,.,TRBJ2-1,TRBV2,TGTGCCAGCAGGATGGGGTCGGCGCGGACTAATGAGCAGTTCTTC,CASRMGSARTNEQFF
.,.,TRBJ1-5,TRBV28,TGTGCCAGCAGATCGACTTCGGGACTAGAGAGCAATCAGCCCCAGCATTTT,CASRSTSGLESNQPQHF
.,TRBD2,TRBJ2-7,TRBV7-9,TGTGCCAGCAGCTTAGACCTGGGGGGGACCTACGAGCAGTACTTC,CASSLDLGGTYEQYF
.,TRBD1,TRBJ1-4,TRBV19,TGTGCCAGCAACCCAAAAAAACAGGGGGATGAAAAACTGTTTTTT,CASNPKKQGDEKLFF
.,.,TRBJ2-3,TRBV10-2,TGCGCCAGCCTGGACTACACAGATACGCAGTATTTT,CASLDYTDTQYF
.,.,TRBJ2-3,TRBV25-1,TGTGCCAGCAGTGAGGGTAGTGGTACGCAGTATTTT,CASSEGSGTQYF
.,TRBD2,TRBJ2-1,TRBV28,TGTGCCAGCAGCTACCTAGCGGGGGGCTCCTACAATGAGCAGTTCTTC,CASSYLAGGSYNEQFF